This TCR beta chain was sequenced in a study of neoadjuvant anti-PD-1 for oral cavity cancer (dated by TCRdb to 2020 to 2023). Study-wide context: Patients mostly received three to four biweekly doses of nivolumab at 3 mg/kg before curative-intent surgical resection. The parent correlative cohort included some twelve patients, with an approximately 33% response rate. Under RECIST 1.1, patients with complete response, partial response or stable disease were classed as responders, and patients with progression were classed as non-responders. Patients without progression received a fourth nivolumab dose around day 43 and underwent definitive surgical resection on days 50-56. The paper's findings and limits, for the study overall: A higher pretreatment blood Treg/Th17 ratio correlated with both higher pretreatment blood TCRbeta clonality and lower post-treatment tumor TCRbeta clonality. The TCR analyses had only three patients in each response group, and the authors called for validation in larger cohorts. After neoadjuvant nivolumab, non-responders showed significantly higher T cell clonality (Gini index) in PBMCs than responders did.

What this sample's time point label stands for: before neoadjuvant nivolumab. Patients were newly diagnosed with stage II-IVA oral cavity squamous cell carcinoma and had received no prior systemic or radiation treatment. Everyone in the cohort had locally advanced, HPV-negative oral cavity squamous cell carcinoma. Peripheral blood mononuclear cells were analyzed directly, without maintenance or expansion in culture. Samples came from a longitudinal correlative study of a single-arm phase II trial of neoadjuvant nivolumab in oral cavity squamous cell carcinoma. Subject-matched pre- and post-treatment PBMCs and tumors from three responders and three non-responders underwent genomic DNA-based TCRbeta sequencing. Peripheral blood mononuclear cells were drawn once before nivolumab treatment and a second time after treatment, when surgery took place. Genomic DNA was isolated from PBMCs using the Maxwell RSC DNA from Cells kit.

A distance of 16 bases separates the germline ends of V and J, which lose 0 bases and 1 base respectively. The cysteine opens and the phenylalanine closes a CDR3 of 17 amino acids. The sequence is cut down to CDR3 DNA, 51 bases in frame from base 1. From the germline V gene, CDR1 is ENHRY and CDR2 is SYGVKD. This clone came up a few times. Which antigen it targets is not known. Per-base qualities were not stored, and no clone one base away is much larger. PBMC libraries used mostly 480 ng of input genomic DNA for deep sequencing, with six replicates per sample. TCRbeta libraries were prepared with the immunoSEQ hsTCRbeta kit according to the manufacturer's instructions. Sequencing of the completed libraries took place using an Illumina NovaSeq 6000 S4 flow cell after they had been pooled to approximately 2.8 nM. The authors' pipeline ran thus. The immunoSEQ Analyzer was used for raw data preprocessing and quality control. The analysis was restricted to productive rearrangements, with each unique CDR3 amino acid sequence defining a clonotype. Repertoire clonality was estimated as the Gini-Simpson index, which was computed with the R package tcR. Student's t test was used to compare Gini indices, and Pearson correlation was used to assess associations with tumor size change. The table comes from immuneACCESS by way of TCRdb, which keeps in-frame sequences with V and J called. Part of the clones is missing from these tables; in studies checked, under half for an unresolved V gene and the rest for unknown reasons. Clone size and the V and J calls come from that table; the DNA yielded D and trimming. A total of approximately 72,000 clones appear in this sample, around four fifths of them only once. The ten most abundant clones make up about 3.7% of the sample.

The chain was built from TRBV10-3 and TRBJ2-7; a tentative D call is TRBD2 (7 bases match). This TCR came from a person between 40 and 80 years old with oral cavity squamous cell carcinoma. Specimen: PBMCs, collected before nivolumab (anti-PD-1) treatment. The bases are TGTGCCATCAGTGAGTCGATGATCCGGGGGGCGTCCTACGAGCAGTACTTC. Translated, it gives CAISESMIRGASYEQYF.